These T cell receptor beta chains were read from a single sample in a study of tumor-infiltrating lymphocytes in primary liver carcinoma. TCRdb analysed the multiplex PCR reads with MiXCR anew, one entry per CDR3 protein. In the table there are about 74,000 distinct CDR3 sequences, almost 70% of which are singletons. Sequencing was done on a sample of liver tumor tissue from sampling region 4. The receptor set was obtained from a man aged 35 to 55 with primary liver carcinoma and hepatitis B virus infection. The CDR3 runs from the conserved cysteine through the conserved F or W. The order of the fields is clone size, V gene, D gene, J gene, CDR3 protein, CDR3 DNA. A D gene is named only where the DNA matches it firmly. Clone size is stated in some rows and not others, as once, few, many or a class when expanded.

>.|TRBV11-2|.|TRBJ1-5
CASSGGGSGRRTQHF
TGTGCCAGCAGCGGCGGAGGTAGCGGAAGACGGACGCAGCATTTT
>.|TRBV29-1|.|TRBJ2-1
CSVGLARYNELFF
TGCAGCGTTGGGTTAGCGAGGTACAATGAGCTGTTCTTC
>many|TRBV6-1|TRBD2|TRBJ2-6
CASSETSGSGANVLTF
TGTGCCAGCAGTGAGACTAGCGGCTCTGGGGCCAACGTCCTGACTTTC
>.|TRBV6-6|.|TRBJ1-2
CVSSYPGIDYGYTF
TGTGTCAGCAGTTACCCGGGAATCGACTATGGCTACACCTTC
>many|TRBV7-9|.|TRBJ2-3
CASSVNPVNTQYF
TGTGCCAGCAGCGTCAATCCTGTGAATACGCAGTATTTT
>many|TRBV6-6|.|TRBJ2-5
CASTPLLQGPQETQYF
TGTGCCAGCACCCCCCTTCTCCAGGGCCCACAAGAGACCCAGTACTTC
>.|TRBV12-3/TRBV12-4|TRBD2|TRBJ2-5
CASSPLAETQYF
TGTGCCAGCAGCCCACTAGCGGAGACCCAGTACTTC
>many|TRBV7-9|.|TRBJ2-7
CASSSYQGTFYEQYF
TGTGCCAGCAGCTCCTATCAGGGGACCTTCTACGAGCAGTACTTC
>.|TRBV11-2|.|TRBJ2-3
CANRLDVGGLTDTQYF
TGTGCCAACAGATTAGATGTGGGGGGCCTTACAGATACGCAGTATTTT
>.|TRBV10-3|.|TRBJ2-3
CAISGRDSGDTQYF
TGTGCCATCAGTGGCCGGGACTCGGGAGATACACAGTATTTT
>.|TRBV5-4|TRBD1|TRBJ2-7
CASSRGQVYRQYF
TGTGCCAGCAGCCGGGGACAGGTCTACAGGCAGTACTTC
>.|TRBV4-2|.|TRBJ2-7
CASSQHSGSGGSYEQYF
TGTGCCAGCAGCCAACATAGTGGTAGCGGTGGGTCCTACGAGCAGTACTTC
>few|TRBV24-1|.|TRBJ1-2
CATSGGLGINGGYTF
TGTGCCACCAGTGGCGGACTGGGGATTAATGGTGGCTACACCTTC
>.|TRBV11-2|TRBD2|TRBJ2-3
CGSSPPTSGNTDTQYF
TGTGGCAGCAGCCCCCCGACTAGCGGCAACACAGATACGCAATATTTT
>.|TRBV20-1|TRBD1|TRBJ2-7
CSARGGTGTGEQYF
TGCAGTGCTAGAGGAGGGACAGGGACGGGCGAGCAGTACTTC
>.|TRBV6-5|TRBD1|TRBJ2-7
CASIYSRRQGYEQYF
TGTGCCAGCATTTACTCGAGGCGACAGGGCTACGAGCAGTACTTC
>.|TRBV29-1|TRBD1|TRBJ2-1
CSGTGNNEQFF
TGCAGCGGGACAGGCAACAATGAGCAGTTCTTC
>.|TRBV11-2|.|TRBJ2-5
CASRSRDSASQEIQCF
TGTGCCAGCAGATCCCGGGACTCGGCCAGCCAAGAGATCCAGTGCTTC
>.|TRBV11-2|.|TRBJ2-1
CASLLSSGFEQFF
TGTGCCAGCTTACTTTCCAGCGGTTTTGAGCAGTTCTTC
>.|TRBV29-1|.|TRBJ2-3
CSVAEGGDTDAQYF
TGCAGCGTAGCGGAGGGGGGGGACACAGATGCGCAGTATTTT
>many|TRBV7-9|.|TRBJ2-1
CASSLLQAGEQFF
TGTGCCAGCAGCTTGCTCCAGGCTGGTGAGCAGTTCTTC
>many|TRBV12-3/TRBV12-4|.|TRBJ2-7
CASSLVHSDYEQYF
TGTGCCAGCAGCCTTGTACATAGCGACTACGAGCAGTACTTC
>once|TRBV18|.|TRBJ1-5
CASSPAVINQPQQF
TGTGCCAGCTCACCAGCAGTAATCAATCAGCCCCAGCAATTT
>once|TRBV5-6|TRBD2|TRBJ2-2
CISSLTGGSNTGELFF
TGTATCAGCAGCTTGACGGGAGGGTCGAACACCGGGGAGCTGTTTTTT
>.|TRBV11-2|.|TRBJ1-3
CASAQGTGNTIYF
TGTGCCTCAGCCCAGGGAACCGGAAACACGATATATTTT
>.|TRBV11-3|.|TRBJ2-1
CASSLAVSYNEQFF
TGTGCCAGCAGCTTAGCGGTTTCCTACAATGAGCAGTTCTTC
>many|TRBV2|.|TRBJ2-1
CASSDDGRGAGNEQFF
TGTGCCAGCAGTGACGACGGCAGGGGGGCTGGCAATGAGCAGTTCTTC
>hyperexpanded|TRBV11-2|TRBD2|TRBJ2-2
CASSLVALAGTGELFF
TGTGCCAGCAGCTTAGTGGCGCTAGCGGGAACCGGGGAGCTGTTTTTT
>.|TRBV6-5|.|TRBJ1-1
CASSLAGENTEASF
TGTGCCAGCAGTTTAGCAGGGGAGAACACTGAAGCTTCCTTT
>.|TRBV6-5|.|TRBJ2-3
CSSSYFVRHTDTQYF
TGTTCCAGTAGTTACTTTGTCCGTCACACAGATACGCAGTATTTT
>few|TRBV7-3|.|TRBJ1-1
CASSSPWGRRTEAFF
TGTGCCAGCAGCTCCCCTTGGGGAAGAAGGACTGAAGCTTTCTTT
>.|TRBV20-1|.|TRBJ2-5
CSASDSLHETQYF
TGCAGTGCTAGTGACAGCCTGCACGAGACCCAGTACTTC
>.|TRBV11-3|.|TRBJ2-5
CGSSPGTSHGTQYF
TGTGGCAGCAGTCCCGGGACATCGCATGGTACCCAGTACTTC
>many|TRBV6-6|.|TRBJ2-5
CASSLQGQETQYF
TGTGCCAGCAGTTTACAGGGACAAGAGACCCAGTACTTC
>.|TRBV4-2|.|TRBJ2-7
CVSSPDTYDQYF
TGTGTCAGCAGCCCGGACACCTACGATCAGTACTTC
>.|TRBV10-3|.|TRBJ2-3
CAISESKEGADAQYF
TGTGCCATCAGTGAGTCGAAAGAGGGAGCAGATGCGCAGTATTTT
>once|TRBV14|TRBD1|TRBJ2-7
CASSFRQGTYEQYF
TGTGCCAGCAGCTTCCGACAGGGAACCTACGAGCAGTACTTC
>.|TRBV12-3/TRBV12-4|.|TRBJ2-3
CASMPTGGETDTQYF
TGTGCCAGCATGCCCACAGGAGGCGAAACAGATACGCAGTATTTT
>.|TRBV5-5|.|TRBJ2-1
CASSLGAYTEQFF
TGTGCAAGCAGCTTGGGGGCTTACACTGAGCAGTTCTTC
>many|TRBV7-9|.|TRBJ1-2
CASSLDVAYGYTF
TGTGCCAGCAGCTTAGATGTGGCCTATGGCTACACCTTC
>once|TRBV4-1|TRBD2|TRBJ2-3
CARGQEPSGTDTQYF
TGCGCCAGAGGCCAAGAGCCTAGCGGCACGGATACGCAGTATTTT
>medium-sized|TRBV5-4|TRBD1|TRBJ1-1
CASSFGSGTGNTEAFF
TGTGCCAGCAGCTTTGGTTCCGGGACAGGGAACACTGAAGCTTTCTTT
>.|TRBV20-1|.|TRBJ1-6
CSARQGNYNSPLHF
TGCAGTGCTAGGCAGGGAAACTATAATTCACCCCTCCACTTT
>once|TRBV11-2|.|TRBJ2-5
CVSRSRDSARQEAQYF
TGTGTCAGTAGATCCCGGGACTCGGCCCGCCAAGAGGCCCAGTACTTC
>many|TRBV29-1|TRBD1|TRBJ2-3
CSADRDKDTQYF
TGCAGCGCCGACAGGGATAAGGATACGCAGTATTTT
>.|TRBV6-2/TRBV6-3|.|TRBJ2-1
CAGCLATRRARSSYNEQFF
TGTGCCGGATGTTTAGCTACGCGACGGGCGAGGAGTTCCTACAATGAGCAGTTCTTC
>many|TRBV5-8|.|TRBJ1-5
CASSLGRAGQPQHF
TGTGCCAGCAGCTTGGGCAGGGCTGGTCAGCCCCAGCATTTT
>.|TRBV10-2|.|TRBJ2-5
CASSESERGGVTQYF
TGCGCCAGCAGTGAGTCGGAAAGGGGGGGAGTGACCCAGTACTTT
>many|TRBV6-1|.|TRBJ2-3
CASRGQNEDTQYF
TGTGCCAGCAGGGGTCAGAACGAAGATACGCAGTATTTT
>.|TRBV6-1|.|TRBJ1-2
CASSGHLEPTAVYGCTF
TGTGCCAGCAGTGGACACCTAGAACCGACAGCCGTCTATGGCTGCACCTTC